This TCR beta chain was sequenced for a study of blood T cell repertoires in COVID-19. Trimming cost V 3 bases and J 5 bases, with 13 bases left between them. The germline V gene encodes CDR1 LGHNT and CDR2 FRNRAP. The CDR3 consists of 14 residues. The protocol was immunoSEQ multiplex PCR, while the TCRdb copy is restricted to in-frame clones and leaves out a portion. The table includes fewer than 300,000 clones, over 70% detected once. This receptor was taken from a woman older than 75 with acute or convalescent COVID-19. The sequencing input was peripheral blood. The chain combines TRBV12-5 with TRBJ2-5; maybe TRBD1 (5 bases). CDR3 sequence (DNA): TGTGCTAGTGGTTTAGGGGTTGGCGTTGAGACCCAGTACTTC. It is translated as CASGLGVGVETQYF. Filled out from reference TRBV12-5 and TRBJ2-5, the complete variable domain reads DARVTQTPRHKVTEMGQEVTMRCQPILGHNTVFWYRQTMMQGLELLAYFRNRAPLDDSGMPKDRFSAEMPDATLATLKIQPSEPRDSAVYFCASGLGVGVETQYFGPGTRLLVL.